What follows are 20 T cell receptor beta chains derived from one specimen sequenced in a study of CD8 T cells in ankylosing spondylitis. TCRdb reprocessed the 5' RACE reads via MiXCR and lists one record per CDR3 protein. The table lists about 280,000 distinct CDR3 sequences, roughly 20% of them singletons. The sequencing sample was made of blood, either unsorted or a sorted T cell fraction (not recorded which). These receptors were collected from a male donor with ankylosing spondylitis or in good health (not recorded which).

The CDR3 spells CAISEENRAYEQYV. CDR3 nucleotide sequence: TGTGCCATCAGTGAAGAAAACAGGGCCTACGAGCAGTACGTC. V and J are TRBV10-3 and TRBJ2-7; a possible D gene is TRBD1 (6 bases). Trimming removed 3 bases at V and 2 bases at J, with 11 bases between. This CDR3 has 14 amino acids. CDR1 and CDR2 (germline): ENHRY, SYGVKD.

The chain employs TRBV20-1 and TRBJ2-1; D not certain. Per germline, CDR1 DFQATT and CDR2 SNEGSKA (reference sequence). This CDR3 comprises 11 residues. Trimming removed 4 bases from V and 5 bases from J, with 6 bases in between. CDR3 nucleotides: TGCAGTGCTACTAAAAACAATGAGCAGTTCTTC. This sequence encodes CSATKNNEQFF.

This clonotype has more than one count but fewer than ten. This sequence joins TRBV12-3 or TRBV12-4 and TRBJ2-3; maybe TRBD1 (6 bases). Trimming took off 3 bases at V and 5 bases at J, with 12 bases between the two ends. This CDR3 has 14 amino acids. The CDR3, as DNA: TGTGCCAGCAGTTTTCTGGGGGCGGGAGATACGCAGTATTTT. It encodes CASSFLGAGDTQYF.

This clonotype was picked up a small number of times. CDR3 sequence reads: CSARATGRRTDTQYF. In nucleotides, the CDR3 is TGCAGTGCTAGGGCCACAGGGAGGCGCACAGATACGCAGTATTTT. The chain recombines TRBV20-1 with TRBJ2-3; the D call may be TRBD1 or TRBD2 (6 bases each). V lost 3 bases to trimming and J lost 1 base, with 14 bases between them. Germline CDR1 and CDR2: DFQATT and SNEGSKA (reference sequence). CDR3 length: 15 amino acids.

This clonotype was seen a few times. The chain combines TRBV18 with TRBJ2-7, with 12 bases lining up with TRBD1. This CDR3 is 15 amino acids long. The V gene's germline CDR1 is KGHSH and CDR2 LQKENI. The ends lost 5 bases at V and 2 bases at J; junction bases unmatched: 4. CDR3 loop: CASSTGQGAAYEQYV. CDR3 coding DNA: TGTGCCAGCTCAACGGGACAGGGGGCGGCCTACGAGCAGTACGTC.

This clonotype turned up a few times. The J gene is TRBJ2-3, the V gene TRBV28, with D tentatively TRBD1 or TRBD2 (6 bases each). The germline V and J ends were trimmed by 3 bases and 0 bases, with 10 bases remaining between them. Germline CDR1 reads MDHEN; CDR2 reads SYDVKM. This CDR3 has 15 amino acids. The CDR3 is CASSFEGGSTDTQYF. DNA for the CDR3: TGTGCCAGCAGTTTTGAGGGGGGAAGCACAGATACGCAGTATTTT.

The chain joins TRBV24-1 to TRBJ2-2; 8 bases align to TRBD1. Per the germline V gene, CDR1 is KGHDR and CDR2 is SFDVKD. This CDR3 comprises 17 residues. The J segment lost 5 bases and the V segment lost 1 base, leaving 8 bases of the junction unmatched. In DNA, the CDR3 is TGTGCCACCAGTGATTTCGGTGGACAGGGACGGACCGGGGAGCTGTTTTTT. Protein product: CATSDFGGQGRTGELFF.

The chain uses TRBV6-5 and TRBJ2-2; 7 bases line up with TRBD1. The CDR3 is 14 amino acids. The germline CDR1 and CDR2 sequences are MNHEY and SVGAGI. Losses at the gene ends were 4 bases for V and 6 bases for J; bases not matched to a gene: 5. CDR3: CASSSSQGAGELFF. CDR3 coding DNA: TGTGCCAGCAGTTCGAGTCAGGGGGCCGGGGAGCTGTTTTTT.

In this sample, this clonotype turned up once. The rearrangement joins TRBV7-9 to TRBJ1-1, with D possibly matching TRBD1 (5 bases). The CDR3 has 14 amino acids. CDR1 is SEHNR and CDR2 is FQNEAQ in the germline V gene (reference sequence). V dropped 5 bases and J dropped 1 base, with 11 bases sitting between them. The CDR3 region is CASSTSGKNTEAFF. CDR3 DNA sequence: TGTGCCAGCAGCACATCAGGGAAGAACACTGAAGCTTTCTTT.

The sample holds a few counts of this clonotype. The chain combines TRBV6-1 with TRBJ2-7, with 7 bases aligning to TRBD2. CDR3 length: 14 residues. With 5 bases clipped from V and 3 bases from J, the junction kept 7 bases outside the gene matches. CDR1 is MNHNS, CDR2 SASEGT, per germline. The CDR3 here is CASSKGLVGYEQYV. Here the CDR3 DNA reads TGTGCCAGCAGTAAAGGACTAGTAGGCTACGAGCAGTACGTC.

This clonotype was recorded at least ten times. This chain uses TRBV5-1 with TRBJ2-1; 10 nucleotides line up with TRBD1. CDR1 is SGHRS, CDR2 YFSETQ, per germline. The CDR3 is 16 residues long. V lost 1 base and J lost 10; bases outside the gene matches: 11. In DNA, the CDR3 is TGCGCCAGCAGCTTGTCGAACTTGGGACAGGGGACGGAGCAGTTCTTC. Protein sequence: CASSLSNLGQGTEQFF.

The chain carries TRBV2 and TRBJ1-1; D remains unclear. The CDR3 runs 11 residues. Germline-derived CDR1 and CDR2 are SNHLY and FYNNEI. V lost 5 bases, J lost 8 bases, and 9 bases lay in between. The CDR3 protein is CASSWTREAFF. CDR3 DNA sequence: TGTGCCAGCAGTTGGACCCGGGAAGCTTTCTTT.

J is TRBJ2-3 and V is TRBV5-1; no clear D. The germline CDR1 and CDR2 sequences are SGHRS and YFSETQ. The CDR3 has 12 amino acids. The V and J ends lost 5 bases and 2 bases respectively, with 6 bases between them. As DNA, the CDR3 is TGCGCCAGCAGGGGATACACAGATACGCAGTATTTT. Protein sequence: CASRGYTDTQYF.

This clonotype has just a few counts. V and J are TRBV20-1 and TRBJ1-4; tentative D call: TRBD1 (6 bases). This CDR3 has 14 residues. Germline V gene lookup returns CDR1 DFQATT and CDR2 SNEGSKA (reference sequence). V lost 6 bases, J lost 8 bases, and 19 bases lay in between. CDR3: CSAPGQTSGEKLFF. The CDR3 nucleotides read TGCAGTGCCCCTGGACAGACCTCGGGGGAAAAACTGTTTTTT.

The CDR3 protein is CASSLHGHGTDTQYF. As DNA, the CDR3 is TGTGCCAGCAGCCTCCACGGACATGGGACAGATACGCAGTATTTT. This sequence joins TRBV3-1 and TRBJ2-3; tentative D call: TRBD1 (5 bases). Germline V gene sequence: CDR1 LGHDT, CDR2 YNNKEL (reference sequence). Trimming stripped 4 bases from V and 3 bases from J, with 14 bases between. There are 15 residues in the CDR3.

The CDR3 nucleotides are TGTGCCAGCAGCCAAGATGGGGCAGCAACTAATGAAAAACTGTTTTTT. Encoded protein: CASSQDGAATNEKLFF. This chain uses TRBV14 with TRBJ1-4; D is possibly TRBD1 (5 bases). V was clipped by 0 bases and J by 0 bases, with 8 bases between them. Germline loops: CDR1 SGHDN, CDR2 FVKESK. The CDR3 extends over 16 amino acids.

The chain recombines TRBV6-1 with TRBJ1-1; the D gene is possibly TRBD1 (5 bases). Germline lookup yields CDR1 MNHNS and CDR2 SASEGT. The CDR3 runs to 12 residues. V was clipped by 7 bases and J by 6 bases, with 12 bases between them. In DNA, the CDR3 is TGTGCCAGCAAAACAGGAGGCTCTGAAGCTTTCTTT. The encoded protein is CASKTGGSEAFF.

The chain carries TRBV6-1 and TRBJ2-7; D remains ambiguous. Between the trimmed V and J ends, which lost 5 bases and 4 bases, there was a span of 9 bases. The CDR3 totals 12 residues. CDR1 MNHNS and CDR2 SASEGT come from the germline V gene. The CDR3 loop is CASSRQAYEQYV. In nucleotides, the CDR3 is TGTGCCAGCAGTAGGCAGGCGTACGAGCAGTACGTC.

This clonotype was detected ten times or more. One junction end disagrees with the germline gene, perhaps due to a read error. The chain recombines TRBV7-2 with TRBJ2-1; 7 positions match TRBD2. The CDR3 totals 15 residues. CDR1 and CDR2 from the germline V gene are SGHTA and FQGNSA. DNA of the CDR3: TGCGCCAGCAGCTTGACGGGAGGTGTCTACAATGAGCAGTTCTTC. It specifies CASSLTGGVYNEQFF.

This clonotype was counted at least ten times. The rearrangement links TRBV5-1 to TRBJ1-5; D unresolved. The germline V gene encodes CDR1 SGHRS and CDR2 YFSETQ. The V gene lost 4 bases and the J gene lost 1 base, with 18 bases spanning the gap. The CDR3 is 17 residues long. CDR3 residues: CASSGGRAPGSNQPQHF. In DNA, the CDR3 is TGCGCCAGCAGCGGCGGTCGGGCCCCTGGGAGCAATCAGCCCCAGCATTTT.